Below, 23 T cell receptor beta chains from the same sample are listed, as sequenced in a study of T-cell memory formation after mild COVID-19 (TCRdb year 2021). Preparation of the library involved 5' RACE. The run used an Illumina NovaSeq 6000. Clones were called with MiXCR by TCRdb after fastp trimmed the public reads at Q25, and only in-frame beta chains were retained. All rows with the same CDR3 protein become a single entry with the most common DNA and genes. Counted in this sample were 140,000 to 150,000 distinct CDR3 sequences; roughly a quarter of them appeared once. The ten largest clones represent roughly 24% of the sample. Material: PBMCs or a T cell subset sorted from them (not recorded which). These receptor sequences come from an adult woman who had mild COVID-19 (a few samples of this study predate the infection). The sample titles of this study are shuffled in the database, so cell type and time point are left out; the donor was told from shared clones.

This clonotype was counted only a few times. The genes are TRBV4-1 and TRBJ2-1; D remains unclear. The length of the CDR3 is 14 residues. Germline V CDR1 and CDR2: MGHRA, YSYEKL. V lost 5 bases and J lost 4, with 12 bases in between. In DNA form, the CDR3 reads TGCGCCAGCAGCTTAAAGACCGGGTACAATGAGCAGTTCTTC. Translated: CASSLKTGYNEQFF.

This clonotype was counted at least ten times. V is TRBV12-3 or TRBV12-4 and J is TRBJ1-1; D unclear. The CDR3 consists of 14 residues. V gave up 3 bases and J gave up 2 bases, with 10 bases separating them. The CDR3 here is CASSFYTANTEAFF. The CDR3 DNA follows: TGTGCCAGCAGTTTTTACACAGCAAACACTGAAGCTTTCTTT.

The chain has TRBV9 and TRBJ2-1; possible D gene TRBD2, 6 bases. The CDR3 sequence is 13 residues long. Germline V gene data show CDR1 as SGDLS and CDR2 as YYNGEE. With 4 bases removed from V and 5 bases from J, the gap between germline ends came to 10 bases. The CDR3 nucleotides are TGTGCCAGCAGCCCGGGGGATGACAATGAGCAGTTCTTC. This codes for CASSPGDDNEQFF.

The chain employs TRBV5-5 and TRBJ2-7; D could derive from TRBD1 or TRBD2 (5 bases each). Deletions cut 3 bases from V and 6 bases from J, with 16 bases between. Germline loops: CDR1 SGHKS, CDR2 YYEKEE (reference sequence). The CDR3 totals 14 residues. CDR3 amino acids: CASSWTPMGTEQYF. CDR3 sequence (DNA): TGTGCCAGCAGCTGGACCCCTATGGGGACCGAGCAGTACTTC. The whole variable domain, filled in from reference TRBV5-5 and TRBJ2-7, reads DAGVTQSPTHLIKTRGQQVTLRCSPISGHKSVSWYQQVLGQGPQFIFQYYEKEERGRGNFPDRFSARQFPNYSSELNVNALLLGDSALYLCASSWTPMGTEQYFGPGTRLTVT.

The DNA for the CDR3 is TGTGCCACCAGCAGAAGTCTGGCGGGACCGAACAATGAGCAGTTCTTC. Translated: CATSRSLAGPNNEQFF. This rearrangement joins TRBV15 to TRBJ2-1, with a possible D match to TRBD2 (6 bases). CDR3 size: 16 residues. Germline assignment: CDR1 LNHNV and CDR2 YYDKDF (reference sequence). The V end was cut by 2 bases, the J end by 5 bases, with 16 bases between.

The chain couples TRBV6-5 to TRBJ2-3; D ambiguous. Trimming cost V 6 bases and J 2 bases, with 9 bases left between them. Germline CDR1 is MNHEY and CDR2 is SVGAGI. The CDR3 length is 13 residues. The CDR3 coding sequence is TGTGCCAGCAGATTGTCTCACACAGATACGCAGTATTTT. Translated: CASRLSHTDTQYF.

Only a few counts were recorded for this clonotype. This chain uses TRBV7-6 with TRBJ2-1, with D tentatively TRBD1 or TRBD2 (6 bases each). CDR1 and CDR2 (germline): SGHVS, FNYEAQ. The V gene lost 3 bases and the J gene lost 7 bases, with 13 bases spanning the gap. The length of the CDR3 is 14 residues. The DNA for the CDR3 is TGTGCCAGCAGCTTGGGGGGCCTGTATAATGAGCAGTTCTTC. Translation: CASSLGGLYNEQFF.

This clonotype was observed a few times. The CDR3 spells CASSLSFGVLTEAFF. CDR3 sequence (DNA): TGCGCCAGCAGCTTATCGTTTGGGGTACTTACCGAAGCTTTCTTT. The V call is TRBV5-1, the J call TRBJ1-1; D is ambiguous. In germline, CDR1 is SGHRS, CDR2 YFSETQ. Trimming took off 2 bases at V and 8 bases at J, with 19 bases between the two ends. There are 15 residues in the CDR3.

In its sample, this clonotype was seen a few times. The J gene is TRBJ2-7, the V gene TRBV27; D is unresolved. Germline lookup yields CDR1 MNHEY and CDR2 SMNVEV (reference sequence). Deletions cut 5 bases from V and 5 bases from J, with 13 bases between. The CDR3 is 13 amino acids. Here the CDR3 reads CASSPRRGHEQYF. As DNA, the CDR3 is TGTGCCAGCAGTCCGCGACGAGGCCACGAGCAGTACTTC.

The rearrangement joins TRBV7-9 to TRBJ1-1; 7 bases map to TRBD1. The CDR3 has 17 residues. Germline CDR1 SEHNR, CDR2 FQNEAQ (reference sequence). Losses at the gene ends were 5 bases for V and 0 bases for J; bases not matched to a gene: 12. In DNA form, the CDR3 reads TGTGCCAGCAGCAACAGGGGCCCGGTGCCGCTGAACACTGAAGCTTTCTTT. Amino acids: CASSNRGPVPLNTEAFF.

The table lists this clonotype with a few counts. The CDR3 DNA sequence: TGTGCCAGCAGTTATGTGTCGCAGGGCCACGAGCAGTACTTC. Its translation: CASSYVSQGHEQYF. This chain links TRBV12-3 or TRBV12-4 with TRBJ2-7, with D tentatively TRBD1 (5 bases). Trimming removed 4 bases at V and 5 bases at J, with 15 bases between. The CDR3 has 14 amino acids.

This clonotype was detected a few times. The V gene is TRBV4-1, the J gene TRBJ2-7; 8 nucleotides agree with TRBD1. This CDR3 contains 18 residues. Per the germline V gene, CDR1 is MGHRA and CDR2 is YSYEKL. V trimming: 0 bases; J trimming: 2 bases; junction bases outside the gene matches: 12. The CDR3 protein is CASSQDRPAGTGTYEQYF. The DNA for the CDR3 is TGCGCCAGCAGCCAAGATCGCCCGGCCGGGACAGGAACCTACGAGCAGTACTTC.

The J gene is TRBJ2-7, the V gene TRBV7-2; D remains unclear. Trimming stripped 5 bases from V and 4 bases from J, with 18 bases between. The CDR3 length is 15 residues. Germline CDR1 is SGHTA and CDR2 is FQGNSA. The CDR3 DNA reads TGTGCCAGCAGCCCCTCAGGACCCGAGGAGTACGAGCAGTACTTC. It yields the protein CASSPSGPEEYEQYF.

The chain combines TRBV6-5 with TRBJ2-3, with D perhaps assigned TRBD1 or TRBD2 (6 bases each). Germline CDR1 is MNHEY and CDR2 is SVGAGI. The CDR3 sequence is 15 residues long. V lost 2 bases and J lost 1, with 10 bases in between. CDR3 DNA sequence: TGTGCCAGCAGTTACGGGGGGCCTCGCACAGATACGCAGTATTTT. Its translation is CASSYGGPRTDTQYF.

The chain links TRBV6-5 to TRBJ2-7; TRBD1 matches 9 bases. The CDR3 contains 16 residues. CDR1 and CDR2 from the germline V gene are MNHEY and SVGAGI. Trimming at V came to 2 bases and at J to 4 bases, leaving 9 bases not matched to a gene. CDR3 DNA: TGTGCCAGCAGTTACACAGCCGGGACAGGGAGTTACGAGCAGTACTTC. Encoded protein: CASSYTAGTGSYEQYF.

This chain links TRBV4-1 with TRBJ1-1; a possible D gene is TRBD1 (5 bases). The germline CDR1 and CDR2 sequences are MGHRA and YSYEKL. The CDR3 is made up of 12 amino acids. V gave up 6 bases and J gave up 5 bases, with 10 bases separating them. The CDR3 reads CASRSGDTEAFF. The CDR3 DNA reads TGCGCCAGCAGATCGGGGGATACTGAAGCTTTCTTT.

This clonotype was counted only a few times. This chain links TRBV4-2 with TRBJ1-3; no reliable D call. Germline CDR1 LGHNA, CDR2 YNFKEQ. CDR3 length: 13 amino acids. The ends were cut back, 7 bases at V and 0 bases at J, with 7 bases in the middle. The CDR3 spells CASNRVSGNTIYF. The CDR3, as DNA: TGTGCCAGCAATAGGGTCTCTGGAAACACCATATATTTT.

The chain is built from TRBV20-1 and TRBJ2-1; TRBD2 aligns across 14 bases. Unmatched junction bases numbered 10, after V lost 5 bases and J lost 7 bases. From germline, CDR1 is DFQATT and CDR2 SNEGSKA (reference sequence). The CDR3 spans 16 residues. CDR3 region: CSAPPGTSGRVNEQFF. In DNA, the CDR3 is TGCAGTGCTCCGCCGGGGACTAGCGGGAGAGTGAATGAGCAGTTCTTC.

This clonotype was counted a few times. The J gene is TRBJ2-1, the V gene TRBV12-3 or TRBV12-4; 10 nucleotides align to TRBD2. The CDR3 covers 18 residues. V shed 2 bases and J 8 bases; nucleotides not matched to a gene: 15. This chain's CDR3 is CASSLNPRAGGFNDEQFF. The CDR3 region has the DNA TGTGCCAGCAGTTTAAACCCACGAGCGGGAGGGTTTAACGATGAGCAGTTCTTC.

This chain connects TRBV7-3 to TRBJ1-4, with TRBD1 matching over 7 bases. From germline, CDR1 is SGHTA and CDR2 FQGTGA. This CDR3 spans 14 amino acids. Trimming removed 4 bases from V and 6 bases from J; junction bases left unmatched: 5. The DNA for the CDR3 is TGTGCCAGCAGCTCCGGGACAGAAGATGAAAAACTGTTTTTT. It is translated as CASSSGTEDEKLFF.

This clonotype has only a few counts. The chain recombines TRBV7-6 with TRBJ2-6; 7 nucleotides align to TRBD1. The CDR3 consists of 14 residues. The germline V gene encodes CDR1 SGHVS and CDR2 FNYEAQ. The V segment lost 8 bases and the J segment 4 bases; nucleotides outside the gene matches: 5. The CDR3 DNA follows: TGTGCCAGCCACGACAGGGACGGGGCCAACGTCCTGACTTTC. This sequence encodes CASHDRDGANVLTF.

This clonotype was counted between two and nine times. The chain has TRBV7-8 and TRBJ2-7; perhaps TRBD1 as D (5 bases). There are 15 residues in the CDR3. Germline lookup yields CDR1 SGHVS and CDR2 FQNEAQ. Trimming pared 5 bases from V and 0 bases from J, leaving 14 bases between. The chain's CDR3 is CASSPERGPSYEQYF. The CDR3 nucleotides read TGTGCCAGCAGCCCCGAAAGGGGTCCCTCCTACGAGCAGTACTTC.

J is TRBJ2-1 and V is TRBV5-5; D unclear. V lost 4 bases to trimming and J lost 5 bases, with 19 bases between them. Germline V lookup: CDR1 SGHKS, CDR2 YYEKEE (reference sequence). The CDR3 spans 16 residues. The CDR3 DNA follows: TGTGCCAGCAGCAGATCCGTGATGGACGCGGACAATGAGCAGTTCTTC. As protein: CASSRSVMDADNEQFF.